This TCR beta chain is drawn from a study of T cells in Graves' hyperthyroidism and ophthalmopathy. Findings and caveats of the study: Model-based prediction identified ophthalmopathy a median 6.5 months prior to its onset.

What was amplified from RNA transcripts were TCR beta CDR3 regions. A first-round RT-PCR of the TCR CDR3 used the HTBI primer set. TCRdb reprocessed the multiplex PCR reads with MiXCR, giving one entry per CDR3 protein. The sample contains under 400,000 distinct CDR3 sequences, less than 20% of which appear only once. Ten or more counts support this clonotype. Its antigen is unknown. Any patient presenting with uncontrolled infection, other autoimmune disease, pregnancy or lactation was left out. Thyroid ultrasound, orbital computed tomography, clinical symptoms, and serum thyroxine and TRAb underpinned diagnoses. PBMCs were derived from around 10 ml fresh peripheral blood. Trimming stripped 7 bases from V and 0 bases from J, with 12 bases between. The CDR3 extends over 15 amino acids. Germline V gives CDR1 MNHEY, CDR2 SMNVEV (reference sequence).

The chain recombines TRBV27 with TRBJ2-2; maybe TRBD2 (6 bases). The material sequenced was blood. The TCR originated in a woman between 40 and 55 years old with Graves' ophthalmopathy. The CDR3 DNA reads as TGTGCCAGCACCGGGCGGGGTGCGAACACCGGGGAGCTGTTTTTT. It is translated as CASTGRGANTGELFF.